The clone carrying this T cell receptor (beta chain) was recorded only once. These data belong to a study of T cell responses to AZD1222 COVID-19 vaccine. Across the study: Analyses pooled second doses at about 4 or about 12 weeks.

In germline, CDR1 is MNHEY, CDR2 SMNVEV (reference sequence). The J segment lost 5 bases and the V segment lost 1 base, leaving 3 bases of the junction unmatched. The length of the CDR3 is 14 residues. Assay: immunoSEQ multiplex PCR; the TCRdb copy retains only in-frame clones and omits some. The table has some 110,000 clones, about 90% seen once. The rearrangement links TRBV27 to TRBJ2-7; TRBD2 matches at 9 bases. The material sequenced was peripheral blood, taken on day 0 of AZD1222 vaccination. The sequence was obtained from an adult in good health. This CDR3 reads CASSLFPSGNEQYF. As DNA, the CDR3 is TGTGCCAGCAGTTTATTTCCTAGCGGGAACGAGCAGTACTTC.